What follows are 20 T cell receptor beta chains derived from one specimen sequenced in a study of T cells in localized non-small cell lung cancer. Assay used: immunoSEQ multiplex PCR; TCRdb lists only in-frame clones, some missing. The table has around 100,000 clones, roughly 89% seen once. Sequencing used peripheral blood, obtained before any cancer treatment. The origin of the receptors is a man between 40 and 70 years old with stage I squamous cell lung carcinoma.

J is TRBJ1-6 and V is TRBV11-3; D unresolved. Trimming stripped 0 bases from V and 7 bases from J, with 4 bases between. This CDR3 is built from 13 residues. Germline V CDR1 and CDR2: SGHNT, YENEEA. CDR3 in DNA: TGTGCCAGCAGCTTAGATACGAATTCACCCCTCCACTTT. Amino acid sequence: CASSLDTNSPLHF. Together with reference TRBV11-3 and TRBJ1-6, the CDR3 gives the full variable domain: EAGVVQSPRYKIIEKKQPVAFWCNPISGHNTLYWYLQNLGQGPELLIRYENEEAVDDSQLPKDRFSAERLKGVDSTLKIQPAELGDSAVYLCASSLDTNSPLHFGNGTRLTVT.

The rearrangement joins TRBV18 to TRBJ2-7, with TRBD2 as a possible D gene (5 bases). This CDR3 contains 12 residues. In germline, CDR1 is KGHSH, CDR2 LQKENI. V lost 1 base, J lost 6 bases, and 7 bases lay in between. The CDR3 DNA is TGTGCCAGCTCACCACAAGGGAGCGAGCAGTACTTC. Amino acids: CASSPQGSEQYF.

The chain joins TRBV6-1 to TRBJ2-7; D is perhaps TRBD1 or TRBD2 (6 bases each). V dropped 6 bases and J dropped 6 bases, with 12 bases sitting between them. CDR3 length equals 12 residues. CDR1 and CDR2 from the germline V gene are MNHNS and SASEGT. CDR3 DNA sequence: TGTGCCAGCAGGTCACAGGGAGGCGAGCAGTACTTC. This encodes CASRSQGGEQYF.

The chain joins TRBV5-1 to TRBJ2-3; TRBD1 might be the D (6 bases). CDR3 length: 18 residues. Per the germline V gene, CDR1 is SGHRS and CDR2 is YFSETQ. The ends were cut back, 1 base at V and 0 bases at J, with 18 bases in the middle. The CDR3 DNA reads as TGCGCCAGCAGCTTGACTGGGGGCCCCGAAGGTAGCACAGATACGCAGTATTTT. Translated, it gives CASSLTGGPEGSTDTQYF. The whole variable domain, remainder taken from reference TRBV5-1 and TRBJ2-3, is KAGVTQTPRYLIKTRGQQVTLSCSPISGHRSVSWYQQTPGQGLQFLFEYFSETQRNKGNFPGRFSGRQFSNSRSEMNVSTLELGDSALYLCASSLTGGPEGSTDTQYFGPGTRLTVL.

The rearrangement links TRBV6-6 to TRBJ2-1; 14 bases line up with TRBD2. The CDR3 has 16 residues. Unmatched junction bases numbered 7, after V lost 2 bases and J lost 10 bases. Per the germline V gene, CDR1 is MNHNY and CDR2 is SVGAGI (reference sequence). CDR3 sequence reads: CASSYKTSGGAREQFF. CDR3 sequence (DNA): TGTGCCAGCAGTTACAAGACTAGCGGGGGGGCCCGGGAGCAGTTCTTC.

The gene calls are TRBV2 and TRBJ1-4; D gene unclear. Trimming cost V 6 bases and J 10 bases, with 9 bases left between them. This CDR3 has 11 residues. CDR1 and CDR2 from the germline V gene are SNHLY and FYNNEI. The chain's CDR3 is CASSESGKLFF. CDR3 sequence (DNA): TGTGCCAGCAGCGAGAGTGGAAAACTGTTTTTT. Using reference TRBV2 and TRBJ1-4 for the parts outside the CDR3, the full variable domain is EPEVTQTPSHQVTQMGQEVILRCVPISNHLYFYWYRQILGQKVEFLVSFYNNEISEKSEIFDDQFSVERPDGSNFTLKIRSTKLEDSAMYFCASSESGKLFFGSGTQLSVL.

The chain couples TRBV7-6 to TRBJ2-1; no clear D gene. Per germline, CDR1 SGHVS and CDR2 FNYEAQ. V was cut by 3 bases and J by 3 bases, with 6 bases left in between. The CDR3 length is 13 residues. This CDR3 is CASSLNNYNEQFF. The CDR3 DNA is TGTGCCAGCAGCTTGAACAACTACAATGAGCAGTTCTTC. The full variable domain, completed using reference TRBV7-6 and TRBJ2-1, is GAGVSQSPRYKVTKRGQDVALRCDPISGHVSLYWYRQALGQGPEFLTYFNYEAQQDKSGLPNDRFSAERPEGSISTLTIQRTEQRDSAMYRCASSLNNYNEQFFGPGTRLTVL.

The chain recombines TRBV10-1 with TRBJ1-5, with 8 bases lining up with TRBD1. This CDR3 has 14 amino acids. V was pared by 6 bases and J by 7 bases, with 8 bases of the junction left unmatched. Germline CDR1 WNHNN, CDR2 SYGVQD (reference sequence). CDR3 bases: TGCGCCAGCAGCGCAGGGGGCTCGGGACAGCCCCAGCATTTT. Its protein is CASSAGGSGQPQHF.

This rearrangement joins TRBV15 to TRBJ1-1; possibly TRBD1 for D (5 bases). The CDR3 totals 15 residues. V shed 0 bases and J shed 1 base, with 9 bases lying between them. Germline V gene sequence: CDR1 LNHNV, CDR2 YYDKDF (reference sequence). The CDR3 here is CATSRDWQGNTEAFF. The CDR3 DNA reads TGTGCCACCAGCAGAGATTGGCAGGGGAACACTGAAGCTTTCTTT. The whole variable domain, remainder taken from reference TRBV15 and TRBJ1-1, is DAMVIQNPRYQVTQFGKPVTLSCSQTLNHNVMYWYQQKSSQAPKLLFHYYDKDFNNEADTPDNFQSRRPNTSFCFLDIRSPGLGDTAMYLCATSRDWQGNTEAFFGQGTRLTVV.

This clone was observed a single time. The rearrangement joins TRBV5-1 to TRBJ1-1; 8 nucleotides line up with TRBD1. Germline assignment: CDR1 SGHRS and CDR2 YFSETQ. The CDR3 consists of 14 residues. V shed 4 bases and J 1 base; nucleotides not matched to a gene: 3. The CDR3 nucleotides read TGCGCCAGCAGCACCGGACAGGGGAACACTGAAGCTTTCTTT. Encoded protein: CASSTGQGNTEAFF.

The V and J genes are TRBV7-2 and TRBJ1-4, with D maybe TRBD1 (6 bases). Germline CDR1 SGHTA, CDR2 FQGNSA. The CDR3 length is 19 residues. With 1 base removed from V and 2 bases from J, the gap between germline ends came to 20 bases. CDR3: CASSLVALGRGLTNEKLFF. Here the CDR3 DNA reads TGTGCCAGCAGCTTAGTAGCTCTGGGCCGGGGGCTCACTAATGAAAAACTGTTTTTT.

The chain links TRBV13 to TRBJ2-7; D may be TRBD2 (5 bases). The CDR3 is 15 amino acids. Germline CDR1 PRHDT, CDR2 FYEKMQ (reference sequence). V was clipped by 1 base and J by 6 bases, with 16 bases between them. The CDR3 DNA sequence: TGTGCCAGCAGCTTAGTCGTACGGGGTAGACGCGAGCAGTACTTC. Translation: CASSLVVRGRREQYF.

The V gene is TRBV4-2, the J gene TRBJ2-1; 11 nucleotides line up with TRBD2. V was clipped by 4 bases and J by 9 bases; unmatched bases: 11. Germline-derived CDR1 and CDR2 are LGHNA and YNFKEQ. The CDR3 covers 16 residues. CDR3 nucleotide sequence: TGTGCCAGCAGCCGAACACTAGCGGGGGAATTGGGTGAGCAGTTCTTC. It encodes CASSRTLAGELGEQFF.

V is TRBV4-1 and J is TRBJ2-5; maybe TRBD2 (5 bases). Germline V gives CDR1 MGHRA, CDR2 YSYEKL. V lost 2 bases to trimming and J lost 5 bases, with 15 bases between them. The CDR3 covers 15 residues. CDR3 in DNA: TGCGCCAGCAGCCAACAACTCCAGAGGGTGGAGACCCAGTACTTC. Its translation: CASSQQLQRVETQYF.

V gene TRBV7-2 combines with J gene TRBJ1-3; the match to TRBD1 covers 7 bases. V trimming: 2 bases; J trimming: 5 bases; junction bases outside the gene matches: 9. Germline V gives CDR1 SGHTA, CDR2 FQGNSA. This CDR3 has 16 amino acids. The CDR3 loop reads CASSLLVPGGRNTIYF. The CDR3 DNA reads TGTGCCAGCAGCTTATTGGTCCCAGGGGGACGAAACACCATATATTTT.

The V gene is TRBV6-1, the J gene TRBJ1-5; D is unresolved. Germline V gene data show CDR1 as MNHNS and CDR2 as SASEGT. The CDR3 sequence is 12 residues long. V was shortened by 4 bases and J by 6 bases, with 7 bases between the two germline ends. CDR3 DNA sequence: TGTGCCAGCAGTGTGGGTTTTCAGCCCCAGCATTTT. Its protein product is CASSVGFQPQHF.

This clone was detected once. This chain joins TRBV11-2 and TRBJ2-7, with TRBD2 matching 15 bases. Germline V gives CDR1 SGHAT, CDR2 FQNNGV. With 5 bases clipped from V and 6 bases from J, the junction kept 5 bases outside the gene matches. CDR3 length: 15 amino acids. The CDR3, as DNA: TGTGCCAGCAGCCCAACGGGACTAGCGGGGGGCGAGCAGTACTTC. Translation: CASSPTGLAGGEQYF.

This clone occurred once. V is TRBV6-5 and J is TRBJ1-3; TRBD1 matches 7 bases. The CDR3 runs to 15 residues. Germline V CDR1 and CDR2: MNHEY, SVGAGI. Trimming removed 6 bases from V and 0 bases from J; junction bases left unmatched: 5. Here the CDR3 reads CASSRDRVSGNTIYF. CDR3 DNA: TGTGCCAGCAGCCGAGACAGGGTCTCTGGAAACACCATATATTTT.

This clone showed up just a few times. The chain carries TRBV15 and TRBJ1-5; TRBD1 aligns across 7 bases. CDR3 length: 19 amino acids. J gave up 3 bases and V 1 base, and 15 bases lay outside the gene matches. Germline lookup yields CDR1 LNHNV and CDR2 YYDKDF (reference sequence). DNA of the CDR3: TGTGCCACCAGCAGAGCCGTCGGCAGGGGGGGAATGAACAATCAGCCCCAGCATTTT. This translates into CATSRAVGRGGMNNQPQHF.

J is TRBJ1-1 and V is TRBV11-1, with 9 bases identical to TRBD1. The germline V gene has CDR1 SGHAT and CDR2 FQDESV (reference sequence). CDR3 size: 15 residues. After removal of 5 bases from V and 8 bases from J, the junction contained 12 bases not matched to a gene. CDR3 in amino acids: CASSTSGTGPAEAFF. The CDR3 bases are TGTGCCAGCAGCACCTCCGGGACAGGGCCTGCGGAAGCTTTCTTT.